Shown below are 17 T cell receptor beta chains from a single sample sequenced in a study of CXCR3-negative and CXCR3-positive naive CD8 T cells. General study findings and limits: Comparison of naive cells showed more hydrophobic TRB CDR3s in CXCR3-positive than in CXCR3-negative naive cells.

These receptors' targets are unknown. Preparation of TRB cDNA libraries relied on 5' RACE carrying UMI labels. TCRdb reprocessed the 5' RACE reads and keeps a single row for each CDR3 protein, giving no DNA. Its clone listing holds about 98,000 distinct CDR3 sequences. The source material was naive CXCR3+ CD8+ T cells from blood. Subset here: CD45RO-CCR7+CD27+CD95- naive CD8+ T cells expressing CXCR3 (TNR3+). The receptors stem from a human donor in good health. Some clones in this sample may be carry-over from other donors' samples.

The J gene is TRBJ2-7, the V gene TRBV2. The V gene's germline CDR1 is SNHLY and CDR2 FYNNEI. The CDR3 is 14 residues long. The CDR3 loop is CASSEGRNTYEQYF.

The chain carries TRBV19 and TRBJ2-1; TCRdb gives TRBD2 as the D gene, but with no DNA this cannot be confirmed. Germline CDR1 reads LNHDA; CDR2 reads SQIVND (reference sequence). The CDR3 sequence is 15 residues long. This CDR3 is CASTDLASSYNEQFF.

This chain connects TRBV7-2 to TRBJ2-2. The length of the CDR3 is 15 residues. The germline V gene encodes CDR1 SGHTA and CDR2 FQGNSA. The CDR3 loop is CASSLVGRGTGELFF.

This chain links TRBV19 with TRBJ1-1; the TCRdb call, TRBD1, lacks DNA for checking. The CDR3 has 14 residues. Germline CDR1 and CDR2: LNHDA and SQIVND (reference sequence). The CDR3 is CASSIGQTVTEAFF.

This chain joins TRBV19 and TRBJ2-7. Looked up from germline, CDR1 is LNHDA and CDR2 is SQIVND (reference sequence). The CDR3 consists of 11 residues. CDR3: CASSMGYEQYF.

The chain uses TRBV7-2 and TRBJ2-3; TCRdb's assignment of TRBD2 cannot be checked, as there is no DNA. The CDR3 covers 20 residues. From germline, CDR1 is SGHTA and CDR2 FQGNSA. The CDR3 loop is CASSLESAGGPPSATDTQYF.

This rearrangement joins TRBV28 to TRBJ2-7; without DNA, the TCRdb call of TRBD1 cannot be checked. The CDR3 consists of 16 residues. CDR1 and CDR2 (germline): MDHEN, SYDVKM. This chain's CDR3 is CASSFYVGQAIYEQYF. Combining the CDR3 with reference TRBV28 and TRBJ2-7 gives the whole variable domain DVKVTQSSRYLVKRTGEKVFLECVQDMDHENMFWYRQDPGLGLRLIYFSYDVKMKEKGDIPEGYSVSREKKERFSLILESASTNQTSMYLCASSFYVGQAIYEQYFGPGTRLTVT.

This chain links TRBV29-1 with TRBJ2-2; the TRBD2 assignment by TCRdb is unverifiable without DNA. The CDR3 length is 19 residues. Germline CDR1 SQVTM, CDR2 ANQGSEA. CDR3 in amino acids: CSVELFQTSGGAGFGELFF.

The chain joins TRBV27 to TRBJ2-1. The CDR3 totals 15 residues. Germline CDR1 and CDR2: MNHEY and SMNVEV (reference sequence). The CDR3 loop reads CACSFGGGADNEQFF.

J is TRBJ1-5 and V is TRBV28; TCRdb indicates TRBD1, and absent DNA this call remains unverified. The CDR3 length is 14 residues. The V gene's germline CDR1 is MDHEN and CDR2 SYDVKM. CDR3 loop: CASSTGVSNQPQHF.

This rearrangement joins TRBV7-8 to TRBJ2-5; without DNA, the TCRdb call of TRBD2 cannot be checked. CDR3 length: 15 amino acids. Looked up from germline, CDR1 is SGHVS and CDR2 is FQNEAQ. This CDR3 is CASSSLAGGPETQYF. Variable domain in full (rest from reference TRBV7-8 and TRBJ2-5): GAGVSQSPRYKVAKRGQDVALRCDPISGHVSLFWYQQALGQGPEFLTYFQNEAQLDKSGLPSDRFFAERPEGSVSTLKIQRTQQEDSAVYLCASSSLAGGPETQYFGPGTRLLVL.

The J gene is TRBJ2-7, the V gene TRBV7-9; TCRdb selects TRBD1, and the lack of DNA leaves this call unchecked. Germline loops: CDR1 SEHNR, CDR2 FQNEAQ (reference sequence). The CDR3 spans 16 residues. CDR3 in amino acids: CASSTQGQGIPYEQYF.

The CDR3 region is CASSLTTNEQFF. This rearrangement joins TRBV7-3 to TRBJ2-1. CDR3 length equals 12 residues. Germline V CDR1 and CDR2: SGHTA, FQGTGA. The complete variable domain, with remaining parts taken from reference TRBV7-3 and TRBJ2-1, reads GAGVSQTPSNKVTEKGKYVELRCDPISGHTALYWYRQSLGQGPEFLIYFQGTGAADDSGLPNDRFFAVRPEGSVSTLKIQRTERGDSAVYLCASSLTTNEQFFGPGTRLTVL.

The V gene is TRBV28, the J gene TRBJ1-1; the TCRdb call, TRBD1, lacks DNA for checking. Germline loops: CDR1 MDHEN, CDR2 SYDVKM. This CDR3 contains 15 residues. CDR3 protein: CASTPSPTGYTEAFF. Filled out from reference TRBV28 and TRBJ1-1, the complete variable domain reads DVKVTQSSRYLVKRTGEKVFLECVQDMDHENMFWYRQDPGLGLRLIYFSYDVKMKEKGDIPEGYSVSREKKERFSLILESASTNQTSMYLCASTPSPTGYTEAFFGQGTRLTVV.

The chain links TRBV20-1 to TRBJ2-7; TCRdb outputs TRBD1, but without DNA this stays unchecked. The CDR3 is 12 amino acids. CDR1 and CDR2 (germline): DFQATT, SNEGSKA (reference sequence). CDR3 amino acids: CSANRPPYEQYF.

V gene TRBV7-2 combines with J gene TRBJ1-5; TCRdb proposes TRBD1, but this gene call is untestable without DNA. This CDR3 comprises 14 residues. CDR1 is SGHTA and CDR2 is FQGNSA in the germline V gene. This CDR3 reads CASSSGGLNQPQHF.

The V call is TRBV12-3 or TRBV12-4, the J call TRBJ2-2; TCRdb's assignment of TRBD2 cannot be checked, as there is no DNA. This CDR3 has 15 amino acids. The CDR3: CASSTLWEGAGELFF.